This T cell receptor (beta chain) was found in a study of beta chain features in type 1 diabetes. Study-level background: Sorted cells from all samples, numbering 100 million to 120 million, were examined. Broader study findings: Reduced insertions and increased deletions marked VDJ junctions in type 1 diabetes patients. TCRB CDR3s from Type 1 diabetes patients were moderately but significantly shorter in all four CD4+ subsets. Across patients, naive, central memory and Treg TCRB repertoires exhibited apparently greater similarity than was observed across healthy donors.

Germline values: CDR1 SQVTM, CDR2 ANQGSEA. There are 16 residues in the CDR3. The trim removed 6 bases at V and 0 bases at J, leaving 10 bases unmatched. Purity exceeding 98% was reached by all sorted populations. Isolated RNA was reverse transcribed in full, so expressed TCRB transcripts were sequenced. Produced via immunoSEQ multiplex PCR; TCRdb's table is partial and in-frame only. Of under 300,000 clones in the sample, about 24% were seen once. This clone was seen more than once but under ten times. Antigen unknown. Input material: naive CD4+ T cells from blood. The sequence was collected from a young woman with type 1 diabetes. V usage is TRBV29-1 and J usage is TRBJ1-3, with 8 bases aligning to TRBD1. CDR3 protein: CSVAATGAYSGNTIYF. DNA for the CDR3: TGCAGCGTGGCTGCGACAGGGGCCTACTCTGGAAACACCATATATTTT.